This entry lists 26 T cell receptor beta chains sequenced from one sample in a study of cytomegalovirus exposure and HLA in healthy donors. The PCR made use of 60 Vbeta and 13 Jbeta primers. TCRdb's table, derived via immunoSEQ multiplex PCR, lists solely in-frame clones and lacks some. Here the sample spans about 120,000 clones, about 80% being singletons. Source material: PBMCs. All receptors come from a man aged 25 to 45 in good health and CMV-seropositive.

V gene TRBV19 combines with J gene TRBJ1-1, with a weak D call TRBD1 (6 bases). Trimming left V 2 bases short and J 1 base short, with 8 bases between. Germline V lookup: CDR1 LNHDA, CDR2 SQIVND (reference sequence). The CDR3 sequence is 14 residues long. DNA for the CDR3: TGTGCCAGTAGTATACAGGGGACGAACACTGAAGCTTTCTTT. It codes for CASSIQGTNTEAFF.

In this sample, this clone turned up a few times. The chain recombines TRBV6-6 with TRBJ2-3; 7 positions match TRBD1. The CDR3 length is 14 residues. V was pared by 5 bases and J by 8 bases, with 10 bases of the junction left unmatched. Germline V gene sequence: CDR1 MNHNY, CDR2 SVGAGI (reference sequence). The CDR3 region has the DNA TGTGCCAGCAGTCTGAGGGGGCCTGGCGGTACGCAGTATTTT. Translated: CASSLRGPGGTQYF.

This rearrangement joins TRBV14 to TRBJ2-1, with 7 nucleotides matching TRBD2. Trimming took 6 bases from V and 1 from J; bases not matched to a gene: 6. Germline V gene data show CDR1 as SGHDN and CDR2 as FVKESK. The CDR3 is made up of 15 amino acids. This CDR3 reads CASRQLGGSYNEQFF. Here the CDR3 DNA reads TGTGCCAGCAGGCAACTCGGGGGGTCCTACAATGAGCAGTTCTTC.

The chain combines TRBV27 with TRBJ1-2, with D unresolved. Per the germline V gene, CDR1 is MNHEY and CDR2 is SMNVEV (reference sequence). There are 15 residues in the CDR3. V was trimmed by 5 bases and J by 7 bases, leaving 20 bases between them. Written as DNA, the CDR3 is TGTGCCAGCAGTCCCCTCAGTCAGGCTGTCGGTGGCTACACCTTC. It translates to CASSPLSQAVGGYTF.

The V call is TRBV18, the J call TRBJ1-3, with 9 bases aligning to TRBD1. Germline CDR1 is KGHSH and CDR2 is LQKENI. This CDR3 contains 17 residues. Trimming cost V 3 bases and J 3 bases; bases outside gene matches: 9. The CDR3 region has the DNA TGTGCCAGCTCACCGGGACAGGGAGCCCCTGTTGGAAACACCATATATTTT. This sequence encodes CASSPGQGAPVGNTIYF.

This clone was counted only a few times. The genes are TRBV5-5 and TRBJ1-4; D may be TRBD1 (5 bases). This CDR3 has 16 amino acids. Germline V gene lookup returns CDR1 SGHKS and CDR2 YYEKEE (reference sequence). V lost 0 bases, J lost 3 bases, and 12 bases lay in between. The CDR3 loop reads CASSLARVLANEKLFF. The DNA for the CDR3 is TGTGCCAGCAGCTTGGCCAGGGTTTTGGCTAATGAAAAACTGTTTTTT.

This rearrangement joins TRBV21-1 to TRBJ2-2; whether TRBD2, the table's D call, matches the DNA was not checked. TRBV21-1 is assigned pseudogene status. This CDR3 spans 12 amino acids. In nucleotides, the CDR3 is TGTGCCAGCAGCCCGTCTAGAGGGGAGCTGTTTTTT. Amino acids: CASSPSRGELFF.

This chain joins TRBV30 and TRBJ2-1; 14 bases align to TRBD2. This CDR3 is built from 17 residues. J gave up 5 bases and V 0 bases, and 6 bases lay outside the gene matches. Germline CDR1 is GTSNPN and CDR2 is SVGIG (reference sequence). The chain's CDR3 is CAWSVRLAGGGNNEQFF. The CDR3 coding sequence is TGTGCCTGGAGTGTACGACTAGCGGGAGGGGGAAACAATGAGCAGTTCTTC.

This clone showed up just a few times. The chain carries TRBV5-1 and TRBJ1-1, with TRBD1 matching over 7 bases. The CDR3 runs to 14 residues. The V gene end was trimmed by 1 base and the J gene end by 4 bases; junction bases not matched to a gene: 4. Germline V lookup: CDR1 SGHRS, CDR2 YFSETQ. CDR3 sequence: CASSLRGGGTEAFF. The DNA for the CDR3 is TGCGCCAGCAGCTTGAGAGGGGGCGGCACTGAAGCTTTCTTT.

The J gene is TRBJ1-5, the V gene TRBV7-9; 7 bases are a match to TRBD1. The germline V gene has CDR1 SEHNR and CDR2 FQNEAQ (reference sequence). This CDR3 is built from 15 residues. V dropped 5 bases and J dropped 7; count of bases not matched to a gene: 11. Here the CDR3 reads CASSLSDRSGQPQHF. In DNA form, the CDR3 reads TGTGCCAGCAGCCTATCGGACAGGTCGGGGCAGCCCCAGCATTTT.

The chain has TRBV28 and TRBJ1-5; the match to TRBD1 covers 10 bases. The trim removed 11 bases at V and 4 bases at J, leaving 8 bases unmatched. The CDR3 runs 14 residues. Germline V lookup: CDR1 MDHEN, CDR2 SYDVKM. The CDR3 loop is CASRDRGLNQPQHF. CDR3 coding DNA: TGTGCCTCCCGGGACAGGGGTCTGAATCAGCCCCAGCATTTT.

CDR3 in amino acids: CASSISSGRETQYF. Written as DNA, the CDR3 is TGTGCCAGTAGTATTTCTAGCGGGCGAGAGACCCAGTACTTC. V is TRBV19 and J is TRBJ2-5; TRBD2 aligns across 8 bases. Germline assignment: CDR1 LNHDA and CDR2 SQIVND (reference sequence). CDR3 length equals 14 residues. With 3 bases clipped from V and 4 bases from J, the junction kept 4 bases outside the gene matches.

The CDR3 sequence: CASSQGRQGDNEKLFF. CDR3 coding DNA: TGCGCCAGCAGCCAAGGTCGACAGGGCGATAATGAAAAACTGTTTTTT. This chain uses TRBV4-3 with TRBJ1-4; 7 nucleotides agree with TRBD1. V was clipped by 1 base and J by 4 bases; unmatched bases: 6. The CDR3 contains 16 residues. Germline V lookup: CDR1 LGHNA, CDR2 YSLEER.

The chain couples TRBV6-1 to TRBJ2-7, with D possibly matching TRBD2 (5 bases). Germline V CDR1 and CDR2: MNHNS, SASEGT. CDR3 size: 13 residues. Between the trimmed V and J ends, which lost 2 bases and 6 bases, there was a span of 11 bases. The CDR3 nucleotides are TGTGCCAGCAGTGAAATAAGAGCGGCCGAGCAGTACTTC. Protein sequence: CASSEIRAAEQYF.

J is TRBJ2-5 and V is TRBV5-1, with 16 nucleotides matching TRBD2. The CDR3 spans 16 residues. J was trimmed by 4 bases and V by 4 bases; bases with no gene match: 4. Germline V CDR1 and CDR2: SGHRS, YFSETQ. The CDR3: CASSAGTSGRGETQYF. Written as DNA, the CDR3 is TGCGCCAGCAGCGCAGGGACTAGCGGGAGGGGAGAGACCCAGTACTTC.

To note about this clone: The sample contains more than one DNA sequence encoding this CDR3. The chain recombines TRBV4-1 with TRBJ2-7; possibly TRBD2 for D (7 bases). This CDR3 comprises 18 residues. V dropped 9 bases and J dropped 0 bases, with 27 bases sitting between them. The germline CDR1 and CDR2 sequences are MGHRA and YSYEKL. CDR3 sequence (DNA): TGCGCCAGTAGCAAGCTGTTGGGGGGCGGGGGCTACTCCTACGAGCAGTACTTC. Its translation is CASSKLLGGGGYSYEQYF.

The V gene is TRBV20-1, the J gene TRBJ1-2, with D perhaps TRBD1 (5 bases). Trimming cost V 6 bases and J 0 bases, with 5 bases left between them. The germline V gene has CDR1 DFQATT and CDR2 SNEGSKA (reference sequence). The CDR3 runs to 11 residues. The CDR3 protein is CSATANYGYTF. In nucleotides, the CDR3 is TGCAGTGCGACAGCTAACTATGGCTACACCTTC.

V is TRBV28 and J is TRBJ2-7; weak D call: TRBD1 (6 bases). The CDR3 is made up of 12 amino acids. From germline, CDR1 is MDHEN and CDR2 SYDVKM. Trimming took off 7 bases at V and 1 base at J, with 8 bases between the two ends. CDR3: CASMGTSYEQYF. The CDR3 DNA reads TGTGCCAGCATGGGGACATCCTACGAGCAGTACTTC.

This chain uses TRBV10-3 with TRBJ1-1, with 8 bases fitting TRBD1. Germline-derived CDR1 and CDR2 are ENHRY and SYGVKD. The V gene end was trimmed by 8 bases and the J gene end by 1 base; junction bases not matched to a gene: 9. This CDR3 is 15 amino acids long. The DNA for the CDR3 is TGTGCCATCCGATCTTTCGACAGGGGGAACACTGAAGCTTTCTTT. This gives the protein CAIRSFDRGNTEAFF.

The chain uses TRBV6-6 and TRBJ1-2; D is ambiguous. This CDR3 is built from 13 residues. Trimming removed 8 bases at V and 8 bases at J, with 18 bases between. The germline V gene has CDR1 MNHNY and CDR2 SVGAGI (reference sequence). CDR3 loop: CASQGPSAGGYTF. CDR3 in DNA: TGTGCCAGCCAAGGCCCCTCCGCCGGGGGCTACACCTTC.

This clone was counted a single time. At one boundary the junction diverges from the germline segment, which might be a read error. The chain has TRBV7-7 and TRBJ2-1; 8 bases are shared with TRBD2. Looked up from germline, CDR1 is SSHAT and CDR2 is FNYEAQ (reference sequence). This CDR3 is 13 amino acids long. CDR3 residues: CASSLRRGGEQFF. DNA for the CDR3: TGTGCTAGCAGCCTACGCCGGGGGGGTGAGCAGTTCTTC.

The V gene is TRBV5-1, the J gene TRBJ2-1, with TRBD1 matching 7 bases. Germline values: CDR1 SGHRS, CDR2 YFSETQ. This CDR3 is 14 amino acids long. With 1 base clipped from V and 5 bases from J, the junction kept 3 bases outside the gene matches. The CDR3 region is CASSLRQGDNEQFF. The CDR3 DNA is TGCGCCAGCAGCTTGCGGCAGGGGGACAATGAGCAGTTCTTC.

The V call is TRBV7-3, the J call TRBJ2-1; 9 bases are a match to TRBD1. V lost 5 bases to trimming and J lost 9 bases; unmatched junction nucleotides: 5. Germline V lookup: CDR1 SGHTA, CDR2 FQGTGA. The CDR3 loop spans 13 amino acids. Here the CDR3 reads CASSKDRGVEQFF. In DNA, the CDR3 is TGTGCCAGCAGCAAGGACAGGGGTGTTGAGCAGTTCTTC. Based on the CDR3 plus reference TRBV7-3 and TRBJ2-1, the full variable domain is GAGVSQTPSNKVTEKGKYVELRCDPISGHTALYWYRQSLGQGPEFLIYFQGTGAADDSGLPNDRFFAVRPEGSVSTLKIQRTERGDSAVYLCASSKDRGVEQFFGPGTRLTVL.

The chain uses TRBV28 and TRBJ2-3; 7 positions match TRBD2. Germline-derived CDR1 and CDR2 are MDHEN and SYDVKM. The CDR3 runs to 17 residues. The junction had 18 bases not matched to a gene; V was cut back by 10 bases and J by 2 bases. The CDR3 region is CATNSPGGRGYTDTQYF. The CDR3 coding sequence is TGTGCCACCAACTCACCCGGTGGGCGGGGGTACACAGATACGCAGTATTTT.

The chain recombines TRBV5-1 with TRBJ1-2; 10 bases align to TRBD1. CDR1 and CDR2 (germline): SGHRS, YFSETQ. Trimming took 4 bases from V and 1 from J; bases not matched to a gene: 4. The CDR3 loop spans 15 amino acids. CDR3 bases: TGCGCCAGCAGCCTCGACAGGGGGCTTAACTATGGCTACACCTTC. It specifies CASSLDRGLNYGYTF. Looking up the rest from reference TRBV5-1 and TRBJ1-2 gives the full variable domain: KAGVTQTPRYLIKTRGQQVTLSCSPISGHRSVSWYQQTPGQGLQFLFEYFSETQRNKGNFPGRFSGRQFSNSRSEMNVSTLELGDSALYLCASSLDRGLNYGYTFGSGTRLTVV.

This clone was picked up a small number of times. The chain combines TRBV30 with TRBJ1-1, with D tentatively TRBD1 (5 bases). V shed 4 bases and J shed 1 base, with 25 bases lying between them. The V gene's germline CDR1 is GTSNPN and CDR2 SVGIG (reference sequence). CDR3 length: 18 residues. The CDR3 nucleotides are TGTGCCTGGAACCTTGGGTCGCATTCGGGGGACCGGAACACTGAAGCTTTCTTT. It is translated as CAWNLGSHSGDRNTEAFF.